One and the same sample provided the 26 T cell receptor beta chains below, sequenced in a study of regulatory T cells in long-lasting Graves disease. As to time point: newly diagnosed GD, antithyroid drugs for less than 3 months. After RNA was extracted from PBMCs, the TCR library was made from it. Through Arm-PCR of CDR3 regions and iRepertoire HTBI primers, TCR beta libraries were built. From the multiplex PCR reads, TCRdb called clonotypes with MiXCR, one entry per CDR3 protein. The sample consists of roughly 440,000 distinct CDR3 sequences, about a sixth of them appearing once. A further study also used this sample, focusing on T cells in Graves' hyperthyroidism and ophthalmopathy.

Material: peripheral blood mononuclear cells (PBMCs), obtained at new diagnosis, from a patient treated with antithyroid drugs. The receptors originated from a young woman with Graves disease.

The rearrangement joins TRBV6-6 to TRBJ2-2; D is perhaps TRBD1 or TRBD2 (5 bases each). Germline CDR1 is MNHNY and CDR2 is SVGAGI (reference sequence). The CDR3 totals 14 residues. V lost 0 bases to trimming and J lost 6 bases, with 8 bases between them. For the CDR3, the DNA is TGTGCCAGCAGTTACTCGACGGGGCCCGGGGAGCTGTTTTTT. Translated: CASSYSTGPGELFF.

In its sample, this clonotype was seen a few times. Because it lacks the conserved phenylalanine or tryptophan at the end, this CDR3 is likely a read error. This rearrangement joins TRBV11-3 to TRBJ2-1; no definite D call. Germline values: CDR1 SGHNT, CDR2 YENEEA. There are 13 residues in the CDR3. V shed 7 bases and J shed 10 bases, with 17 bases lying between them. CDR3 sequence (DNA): TGTGCCAGCACCCCCTCCGAAGTATCCGAGCAGTTCCTC. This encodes CASTPSEVSEQFL.

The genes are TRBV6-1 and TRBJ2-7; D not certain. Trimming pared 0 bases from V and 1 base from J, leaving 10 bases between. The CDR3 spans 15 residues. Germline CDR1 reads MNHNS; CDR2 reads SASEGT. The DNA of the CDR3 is TGTGCCAGCAGTGAAGCAGGGTTAGGGTCCTACGAGCAGTACTTC. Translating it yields CASSEAGLGSYEQYF.

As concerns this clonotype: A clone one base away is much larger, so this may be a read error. The CDR3 is CASRDRGLETQFF. CDR3 coding DNA: TGTGCCAGCCGGGACAGGGGGCTTGAGACCCAGTTCTTC. The V call is TRBV3-1, the J call TRBJ2-1, with 12 bases fitting TRBD1. Germline CDR1 LGHDT, CDR2 YNNKEL (reference sequence). V was clipped by 8 bases and J by 13 bases; unmatched bases: 9. CDR3 length equals 13 residues.

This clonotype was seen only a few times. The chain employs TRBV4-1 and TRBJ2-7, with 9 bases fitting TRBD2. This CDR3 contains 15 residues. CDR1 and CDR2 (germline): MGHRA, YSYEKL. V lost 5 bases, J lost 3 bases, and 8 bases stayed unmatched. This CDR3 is CASSYSTSGLYEQYF. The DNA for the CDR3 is TGCGCCAGCAGCTACTCGACTAGCGGTCTCTACGAGCAGTACTTC.

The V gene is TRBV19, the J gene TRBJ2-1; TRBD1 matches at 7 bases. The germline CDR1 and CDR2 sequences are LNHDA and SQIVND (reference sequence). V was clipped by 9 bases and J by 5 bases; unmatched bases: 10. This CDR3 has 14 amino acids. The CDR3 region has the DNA TGTGCCAGCGCCGCCGGGACAGTGAACAATGAGCAGTTCTTC. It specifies CASAAGTVNNEQFF.

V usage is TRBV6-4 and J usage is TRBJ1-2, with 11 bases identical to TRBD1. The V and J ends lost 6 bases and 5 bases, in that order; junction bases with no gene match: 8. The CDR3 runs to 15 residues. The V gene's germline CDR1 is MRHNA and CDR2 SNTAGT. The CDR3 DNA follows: TGTGCCAGCAGCCCTGGACAGGGGGCACAGTATGGCTACACCTTC. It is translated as CASSPGQGAQYGYTF.

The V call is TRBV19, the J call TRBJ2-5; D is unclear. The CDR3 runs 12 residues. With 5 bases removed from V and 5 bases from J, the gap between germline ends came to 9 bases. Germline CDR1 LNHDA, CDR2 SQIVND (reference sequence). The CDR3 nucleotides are TGTGCCAGTAGTCAGGCGGATGAGACCCAGTACTTC. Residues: CASSQADETQYF.

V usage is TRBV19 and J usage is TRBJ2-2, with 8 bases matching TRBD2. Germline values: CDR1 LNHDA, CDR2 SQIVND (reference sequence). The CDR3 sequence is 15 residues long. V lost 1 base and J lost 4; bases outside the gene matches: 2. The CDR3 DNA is TGTGCCAGTAGTATAGCGGGAGGGATCACCGGGGAGCTGTTTTTT. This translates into CASSIAGGITGELFF.

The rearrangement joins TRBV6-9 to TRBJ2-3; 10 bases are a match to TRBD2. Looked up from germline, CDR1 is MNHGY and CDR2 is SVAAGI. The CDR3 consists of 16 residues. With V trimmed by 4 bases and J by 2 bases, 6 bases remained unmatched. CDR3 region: CASSSLAGEATDTQYF. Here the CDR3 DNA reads TGTGCCAGCAGTTCCCTAGCGGGAGAGGCCACAGATACGCAGTATTTT.

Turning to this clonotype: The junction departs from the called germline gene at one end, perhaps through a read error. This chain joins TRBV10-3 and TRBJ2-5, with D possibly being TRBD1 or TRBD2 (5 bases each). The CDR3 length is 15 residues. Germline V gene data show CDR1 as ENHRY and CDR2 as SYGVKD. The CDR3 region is CAFSEGTDQQETQYF. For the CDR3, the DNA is TGTGCCTTCAGTGAGGGGACCGACCAACAAGAGACCCAGTACTTC.

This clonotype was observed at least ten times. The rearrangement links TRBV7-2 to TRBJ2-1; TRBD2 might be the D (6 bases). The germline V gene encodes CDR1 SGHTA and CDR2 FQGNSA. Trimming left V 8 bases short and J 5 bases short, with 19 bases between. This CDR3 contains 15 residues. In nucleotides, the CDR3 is TGTGCCAGCCTGCACGGGAGTTTCCCAAACAATGAGCAGTTCTTC. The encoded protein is CASLHGSFPNNEQFF.

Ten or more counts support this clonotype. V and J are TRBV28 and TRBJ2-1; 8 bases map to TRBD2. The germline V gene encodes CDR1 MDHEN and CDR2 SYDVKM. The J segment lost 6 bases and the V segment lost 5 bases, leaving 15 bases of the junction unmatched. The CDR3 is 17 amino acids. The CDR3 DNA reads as TGTGCCAGCAGTCTGCGCGTAGGACTAAGCGGGAGCAATGAGCAGTTCTTC. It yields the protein CASSLRVGLSGSNEQFF.

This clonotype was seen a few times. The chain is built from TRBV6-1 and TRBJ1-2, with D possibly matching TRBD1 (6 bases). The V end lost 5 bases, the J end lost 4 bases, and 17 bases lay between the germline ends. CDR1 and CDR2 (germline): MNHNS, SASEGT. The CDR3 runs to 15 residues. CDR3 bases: TGTGCCAGCAGTACCCGAGGGGGGGACTCCTATGGCTACACCTTC. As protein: CASSTRGGDSYGYTF.

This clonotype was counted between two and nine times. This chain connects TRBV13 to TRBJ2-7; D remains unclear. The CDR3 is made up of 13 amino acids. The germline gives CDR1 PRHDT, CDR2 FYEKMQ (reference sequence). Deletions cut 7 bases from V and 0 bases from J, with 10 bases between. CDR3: CASNSGGSYEQYF. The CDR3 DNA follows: TGTGCCAGCAACTCTGGCGGCTCCTACGAGCAGTACTTC. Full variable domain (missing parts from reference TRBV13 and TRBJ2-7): AAGVIQSPRHLIKEKRETATLKCYPIPRHDTVYWYQQGPGQDPQFLISFYEKMQSDKGSIPDRFSAQQFSDYHSELNMSSLELGDSALYFCASNSGGSYEQYFGPGTRLTVT.

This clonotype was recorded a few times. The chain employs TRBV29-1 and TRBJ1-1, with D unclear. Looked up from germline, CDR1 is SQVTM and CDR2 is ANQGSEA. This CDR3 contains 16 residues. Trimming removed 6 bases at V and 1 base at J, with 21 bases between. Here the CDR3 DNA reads TGCAGCGTCCACTTGTTCTCTTCACCTGAGAACACTGAAGCTTTCTTT. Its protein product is CSVHLFSSPENTEAFF.

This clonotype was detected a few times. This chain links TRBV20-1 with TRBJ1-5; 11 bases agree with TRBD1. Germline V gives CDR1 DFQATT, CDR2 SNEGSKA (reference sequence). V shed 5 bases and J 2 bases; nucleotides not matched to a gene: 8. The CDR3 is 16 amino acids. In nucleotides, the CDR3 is TGCAGTGCTCGCTCACGGACAGGGGGCGGCAATCAGCCCCAGCATTTT. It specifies CSARSRTGGGNQPQHF.

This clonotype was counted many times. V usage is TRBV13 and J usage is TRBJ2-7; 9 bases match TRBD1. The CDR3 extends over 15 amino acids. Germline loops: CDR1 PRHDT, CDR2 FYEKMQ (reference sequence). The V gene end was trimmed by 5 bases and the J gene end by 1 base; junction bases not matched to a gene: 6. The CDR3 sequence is CASSVAGTGSYEQYF. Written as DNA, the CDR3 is TGTGCCAGCAGCGTGGCCGGGACAGGGTCCTACGAGCAGTACTTC.

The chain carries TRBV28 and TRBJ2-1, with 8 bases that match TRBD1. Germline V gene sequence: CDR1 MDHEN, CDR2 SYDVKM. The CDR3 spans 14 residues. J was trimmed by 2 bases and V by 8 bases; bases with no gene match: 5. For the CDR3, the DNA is TGTGCCAGCCGGGACAGGCTAACCTACAATGAGCAGTTCTTC. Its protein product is CASRDRLTYNEQFF. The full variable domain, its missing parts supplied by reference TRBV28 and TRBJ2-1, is DVKVTQSSRYLVKRTGEKVFLECVQDMDHENMFWYRQDPGLGLRLIYFSYDVKMKEKGDIPEGYSVSREKKERFSLILESASTNQTSMYLCASRDRLTYNEQFFGPGTRLTVL.

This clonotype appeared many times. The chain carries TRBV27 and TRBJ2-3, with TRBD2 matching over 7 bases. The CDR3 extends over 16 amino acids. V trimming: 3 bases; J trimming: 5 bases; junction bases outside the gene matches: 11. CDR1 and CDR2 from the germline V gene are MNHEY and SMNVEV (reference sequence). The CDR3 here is CASSLSWEGSRDTQYF. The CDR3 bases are TGTGCCAGCAGTTTGTCGTGGGAGGGCTCACGAGATACGCAGTATTTT.

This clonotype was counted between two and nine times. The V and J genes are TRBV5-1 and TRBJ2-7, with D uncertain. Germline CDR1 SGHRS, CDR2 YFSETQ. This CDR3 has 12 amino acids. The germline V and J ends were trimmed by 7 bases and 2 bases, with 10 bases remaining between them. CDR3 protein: CASSDITYEQYF. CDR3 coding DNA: TGCGCCAGCTCCGATATTACCTACGAGCAGTACTTC.

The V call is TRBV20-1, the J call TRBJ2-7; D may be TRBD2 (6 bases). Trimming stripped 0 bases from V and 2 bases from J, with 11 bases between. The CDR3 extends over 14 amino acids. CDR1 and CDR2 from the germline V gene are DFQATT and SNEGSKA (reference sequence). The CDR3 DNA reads TGCAGTGCTAGAGATCTTAGGAGGGCCTACGAGCAGTACTTC. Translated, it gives CSARDLRRAYEQYF.

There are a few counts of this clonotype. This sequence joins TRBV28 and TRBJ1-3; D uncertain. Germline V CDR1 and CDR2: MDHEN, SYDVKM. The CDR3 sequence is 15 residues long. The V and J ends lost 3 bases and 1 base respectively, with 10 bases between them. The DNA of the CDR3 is TGTGCCAGCAGTTTTGGCAGATATTCTGGAAACACCATATATTTT. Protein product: CASSFGRYSGNTIYF.

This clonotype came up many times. CDR3 in DNA: TGCAGTGCTGGGCTAGCGGGAGGAACCTACAATGAGCAGTTCTTC. Translation gives CSAGLAGGTYNEQFF. V usage is TRBV20-1 and J usage is TRBJ2-1, with 11 bases that match TRBD2. V shed 5 bases and J 2 bases; nucleotides not matched to a gene: 5. The CDR3 consists of 15 residues. The germline V gene encodes CDR1 DFQATT and CDR2 SNEGSKA (reference sequence).

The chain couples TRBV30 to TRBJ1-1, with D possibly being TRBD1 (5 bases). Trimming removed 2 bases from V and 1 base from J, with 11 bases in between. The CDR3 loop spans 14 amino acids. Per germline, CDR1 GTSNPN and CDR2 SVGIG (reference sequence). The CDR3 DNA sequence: TGTGCCTGGAGTTGGGGGGAGGGGAACACTGAAGCTTTCTTT. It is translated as CAWSWGEGNTEAFF.

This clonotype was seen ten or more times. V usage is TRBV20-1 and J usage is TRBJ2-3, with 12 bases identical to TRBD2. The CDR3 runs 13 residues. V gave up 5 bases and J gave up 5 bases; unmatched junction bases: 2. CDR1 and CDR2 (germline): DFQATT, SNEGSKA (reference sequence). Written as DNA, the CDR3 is TGCAGTGCTCTAGCGGGAGGGGGAGATACGCAGTATTTT. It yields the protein CSALAGGGDTQYF.